This T cell receptor (beta chain) was sequenced for a study of T cell responses to AZD1222 COVID-19 vaccine. Overall study results and limits: Spike-specific TCR depth and breadth grew after two AZD1222 doses. Repertoire samples came only from after the peak T cell response.

Notes on this clone: What it binds is not known.

Profiled with immunoSEQ multiplex PCR; TCRdb holds only in-frame clones, not every one. The data contain more than 150,000 clones, roughly 93% of them singletons. The receptor's source is an adult in good health. The sequences come from peripheral blood, collected on day 0 of AZD1222 vaccination.

DNA of the CDR3: TGTGCCAGCAGTCCATCACAAGGGATTATAAGCAATCAGCCCCAGCATTTT. As protein: CASSPSQGIISNQPQHF. V gene TRBV28 combines with J gene TRBJ1-5; no definite D call. This CDR3 is built from 17 residues. The V gene lost 5 bases and the J gene lost 1 base, with 18 bases spanning the gap. Germline lookup yields CDR1 MDHEN and CDR2 SYDVKM. The whole variable domain, filled in from reference TRBV28 and TRBJ1-5, reads DVKVTQSSRYLVKRTGEKVFLECVQDMDHENMFWYRQDPGLGLRLIYFSYDVKMKEKGDIPEGYSVSREKKERFSLILESASTNQTSMYLCASSPSQGIISNQPQHFGDGTRLSIL.